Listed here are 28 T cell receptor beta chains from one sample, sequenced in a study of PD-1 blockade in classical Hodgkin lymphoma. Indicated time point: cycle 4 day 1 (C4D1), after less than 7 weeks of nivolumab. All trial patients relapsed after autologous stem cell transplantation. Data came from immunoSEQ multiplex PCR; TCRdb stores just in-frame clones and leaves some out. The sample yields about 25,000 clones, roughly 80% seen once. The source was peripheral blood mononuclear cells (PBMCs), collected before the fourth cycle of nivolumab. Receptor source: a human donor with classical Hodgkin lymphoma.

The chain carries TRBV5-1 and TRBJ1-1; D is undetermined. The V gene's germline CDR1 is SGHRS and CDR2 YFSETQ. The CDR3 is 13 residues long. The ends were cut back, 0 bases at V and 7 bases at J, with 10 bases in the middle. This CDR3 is CASSLGDKVEAFF. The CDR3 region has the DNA TGCGCCAGCAGCTTGGGCGACAAGGTTGAAGCTTTCTTT.

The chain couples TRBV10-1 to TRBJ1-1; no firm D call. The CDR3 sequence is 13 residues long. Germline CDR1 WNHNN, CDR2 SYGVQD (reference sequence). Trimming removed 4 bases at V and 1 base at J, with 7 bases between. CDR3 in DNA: TGCGCCAGCAGTGCGACGAGGAACACTGAAGCTTTCTTT. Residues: CASSATRNTEAFF.

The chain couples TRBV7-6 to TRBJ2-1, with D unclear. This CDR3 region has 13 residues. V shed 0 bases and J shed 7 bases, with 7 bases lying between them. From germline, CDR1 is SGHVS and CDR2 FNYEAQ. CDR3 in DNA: TGTGCCAGCAGCTTAGCGCTAGGGAATGAGCAGTTCTTC. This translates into CASSLALGNEQFF.

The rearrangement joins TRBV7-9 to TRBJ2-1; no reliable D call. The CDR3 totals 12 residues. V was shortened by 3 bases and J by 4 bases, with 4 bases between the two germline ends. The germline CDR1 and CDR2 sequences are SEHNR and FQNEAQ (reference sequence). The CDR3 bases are TGTGCCAGCAGCTTCCATTACAATGAGCAGTTCTTC. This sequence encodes CASSFHYNEQFF.

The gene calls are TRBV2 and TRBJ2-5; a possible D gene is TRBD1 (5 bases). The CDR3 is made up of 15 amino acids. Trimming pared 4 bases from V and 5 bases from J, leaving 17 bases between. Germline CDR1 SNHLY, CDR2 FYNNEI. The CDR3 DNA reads TGTGCCAGCAGTGTTGAGAGTCAGGGCTACGAGACCCAGTACTTC. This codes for CASSVESQGYETQYF.

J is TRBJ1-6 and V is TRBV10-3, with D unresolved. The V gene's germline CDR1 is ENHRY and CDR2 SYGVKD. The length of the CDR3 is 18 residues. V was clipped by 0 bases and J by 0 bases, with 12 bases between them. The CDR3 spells CAISESHGTSSYNSPLHF. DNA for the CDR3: TGTGCCATCAGTGAGTCGCATGGCACGAGCTCCTATAATTCACCCCTCCACTTT.

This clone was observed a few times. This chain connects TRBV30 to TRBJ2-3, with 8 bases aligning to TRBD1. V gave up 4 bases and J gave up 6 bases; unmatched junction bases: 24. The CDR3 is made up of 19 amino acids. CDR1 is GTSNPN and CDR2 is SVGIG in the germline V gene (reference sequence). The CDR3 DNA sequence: TGTGCCTGGATAGCCAGGGGGCGCCCAGTTGGCCTCACCAGGGATACGCAGTATTTT. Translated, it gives CAWIARGRPVGLTRDTQYF. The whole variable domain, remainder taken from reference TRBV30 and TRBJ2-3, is SQTIHQWPATLVQPVGSPLSLECTVEGTSNPNLYWYRQAAGRGLQLLFYSVGIGQISSEVPQNLSASRPQDRQFILSSKKLLLSDSGFYLCAWIARGRPVGLTRDTQYFGPGTRLTVL.

The DNA for the CDR3 is TGTGCCATCAGTGAGAGATACGACACCGGGACGGGCCAAGAGACCCAGTACTTC. This gives the protein CAISERYDTGTGQETQYF. The V and J genes are TRBV10-3 and TRBJ2-5; tentatively, D is TRBD1 or TRBD2 (5 bases each). V shed 2 bases and J shed 1 base, with 20 bases lying between them. This CDR3 is built from 18 residues. In germline, CDR1 is ENHRY, CDR2 SYGVKD.

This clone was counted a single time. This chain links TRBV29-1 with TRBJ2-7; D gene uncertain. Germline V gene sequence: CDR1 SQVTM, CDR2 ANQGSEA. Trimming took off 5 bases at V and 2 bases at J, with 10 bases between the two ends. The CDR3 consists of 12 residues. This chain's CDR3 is CSVTAETYEQYF. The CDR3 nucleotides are TGCAGCGTTACGGCAGAAACCTACGAGCAGTACTTC.

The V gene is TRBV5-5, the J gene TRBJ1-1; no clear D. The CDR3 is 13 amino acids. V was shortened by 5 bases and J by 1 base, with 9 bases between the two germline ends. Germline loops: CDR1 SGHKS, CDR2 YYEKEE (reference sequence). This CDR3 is CASRITANTEAFF. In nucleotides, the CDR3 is TGTGCCAGCAGGATAACAGCGAACACTGAAGCTTTCTTT.

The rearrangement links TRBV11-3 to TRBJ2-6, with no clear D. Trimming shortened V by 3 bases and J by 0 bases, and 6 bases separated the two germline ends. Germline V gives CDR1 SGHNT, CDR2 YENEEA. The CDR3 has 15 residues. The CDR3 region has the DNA TGTGCCAGCAGCTTCGGGCACTCTGGGGCCAACGTCCTGACTTTC. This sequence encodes CASSFGHSGANVLTF.

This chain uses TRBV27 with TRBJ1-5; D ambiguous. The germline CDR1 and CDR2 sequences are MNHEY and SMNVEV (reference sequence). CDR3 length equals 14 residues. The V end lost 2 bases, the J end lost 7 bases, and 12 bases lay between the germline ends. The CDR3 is CASSLGSTLQPQHF. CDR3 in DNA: TGTGCCAGCAGTTTAGGTTCGACACTACAGCCCCAGCATTTT.

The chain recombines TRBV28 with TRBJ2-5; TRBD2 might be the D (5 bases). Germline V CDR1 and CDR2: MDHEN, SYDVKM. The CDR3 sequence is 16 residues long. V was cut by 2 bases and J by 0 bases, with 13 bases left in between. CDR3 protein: CASSLGVAKYQETQYF. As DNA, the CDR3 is TGTGCCAGCAGTTTAGGGGTAGCGAAGTACCAAGAGACCCAGTACTTC.

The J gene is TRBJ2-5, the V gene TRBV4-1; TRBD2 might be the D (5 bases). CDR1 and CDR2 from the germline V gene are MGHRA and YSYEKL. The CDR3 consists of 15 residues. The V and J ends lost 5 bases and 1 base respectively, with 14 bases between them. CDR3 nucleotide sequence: TGCGCCAGCAGCAATAAGGGAGTTGTCCAAGAGACCCAGTACTTC. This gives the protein CASSNKGVVQETQYF.

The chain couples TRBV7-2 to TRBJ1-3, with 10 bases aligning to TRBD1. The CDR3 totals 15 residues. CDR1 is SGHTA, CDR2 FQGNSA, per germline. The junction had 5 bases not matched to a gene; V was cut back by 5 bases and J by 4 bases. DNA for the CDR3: TGTGCCAGCAGCCTAGACAGGGGGCGCGGAAACACCATATATTTT. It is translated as CASSLDRGRGNTIYF. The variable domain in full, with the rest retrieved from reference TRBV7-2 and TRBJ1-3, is GAGVSQSPSNKVTEKGKDVELRCDPISGHTALYWYRQSLGQGLEFLIYFQGNSAPDKSGLPSDRFSAERTGGSVSTLTIQRTQQEDSAVYLCASSLDRGRGNTIYFGEGSWLTVV.

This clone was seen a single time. The CDR3 loop reads CASTIPGRSGNTIYF. The CDR3 region has the DNA TGTGCCAGCACTATTCCAGGGCGCTCTGGAAACACCATATATTTT. The V gene is TRBV28, the J gene TRBJ1-3, with D possibly TRBD1 on 5 matching bases. Looked up from germline, CDR1 is MDHEN and CDR2 is SYDVKM. This CDR3 has 15 residues. With 7 bases removed from V and 0 bases from J, the gap between germline ends came to 13 bases. Looking up the rest from reference TRBV28 and TRBJ1-3 gives the full variable domain: DVKVTQSSRYLVKRTGEKVFLECVQDMDHENMFWYRQDPGLGLRLIYFSYDVKMKEKGDIPEGYSVSREKKERFSLILESASTNQTSMYLCASTIPGRSGNTIYFGEGSWLTVV.

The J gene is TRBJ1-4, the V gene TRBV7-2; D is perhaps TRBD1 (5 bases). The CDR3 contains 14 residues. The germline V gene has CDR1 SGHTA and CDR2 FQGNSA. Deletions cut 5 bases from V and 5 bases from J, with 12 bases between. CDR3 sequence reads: CASSLDSWNEKLFF. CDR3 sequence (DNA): TGTGCCAGCAGCCTCGACAGCTGGAATGAAAAACTGTTTTTT.

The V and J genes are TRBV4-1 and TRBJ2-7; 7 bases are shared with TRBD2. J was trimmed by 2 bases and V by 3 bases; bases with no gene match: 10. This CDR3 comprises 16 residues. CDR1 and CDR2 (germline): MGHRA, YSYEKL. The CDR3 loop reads CASSHRGESSAYEQYF. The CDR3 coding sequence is TGCGCCAGCAGCCACCGGGGGGAGTCATCCGCCTACGAGCAGTACTTC.

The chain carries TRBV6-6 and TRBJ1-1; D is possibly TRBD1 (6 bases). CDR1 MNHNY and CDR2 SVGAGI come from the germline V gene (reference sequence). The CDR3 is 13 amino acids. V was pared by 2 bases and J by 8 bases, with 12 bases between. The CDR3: CASSYPQGREAFF. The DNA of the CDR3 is TGTGCCAGCAGTTACCCCCAGGGGAGGGAAGCTTTCTTT.

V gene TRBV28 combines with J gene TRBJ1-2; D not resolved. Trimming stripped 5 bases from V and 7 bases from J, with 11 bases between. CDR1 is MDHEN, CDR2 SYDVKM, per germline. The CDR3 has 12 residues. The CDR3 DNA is TGTGCCAGCAGTCGGTTCGAAGGTGGCTACACCTTC. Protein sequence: CASSRFEGGYTF.

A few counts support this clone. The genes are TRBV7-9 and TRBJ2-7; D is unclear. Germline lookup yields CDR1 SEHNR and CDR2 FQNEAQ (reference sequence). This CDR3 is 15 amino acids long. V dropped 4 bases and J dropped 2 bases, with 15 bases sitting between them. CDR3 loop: CASSSPVEATYEQYF. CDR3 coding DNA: TGTGCCAGCAGCTCCCCGGTAGAGGCTACCTACGAGCAGTACTTC.

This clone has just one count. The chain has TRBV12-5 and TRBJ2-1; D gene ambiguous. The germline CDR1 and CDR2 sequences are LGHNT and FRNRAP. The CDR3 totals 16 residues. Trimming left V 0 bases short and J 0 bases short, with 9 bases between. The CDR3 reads CASGLVLAASYNEQFF. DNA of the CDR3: TGTGCTAGTGGTTTGGTACTTGCGGCCTCCTACAATGAGCAGTTCTTC.

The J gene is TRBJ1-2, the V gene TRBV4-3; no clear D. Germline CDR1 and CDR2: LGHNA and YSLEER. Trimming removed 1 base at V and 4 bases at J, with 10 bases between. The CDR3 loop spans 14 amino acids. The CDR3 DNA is TGCGCCAGCAGCCAAGTACCGGAAGGCTATGGCTACACCTTC. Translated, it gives CASSQVPEGYGYTF.

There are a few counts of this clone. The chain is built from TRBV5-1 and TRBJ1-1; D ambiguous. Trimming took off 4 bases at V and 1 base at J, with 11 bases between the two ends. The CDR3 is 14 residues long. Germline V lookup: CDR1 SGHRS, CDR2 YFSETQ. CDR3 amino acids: CASSQRSPNTEAFF. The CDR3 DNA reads TGCGCCAGCAGCCAGAGGAGCCCGAACACTGAAGCTTTCTTT.

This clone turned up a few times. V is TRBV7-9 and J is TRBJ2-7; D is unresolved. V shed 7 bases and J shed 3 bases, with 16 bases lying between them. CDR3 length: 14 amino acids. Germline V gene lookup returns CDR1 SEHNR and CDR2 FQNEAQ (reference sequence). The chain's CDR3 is CASTIGWPFYEQYF. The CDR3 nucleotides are TGTGCCAGCACTATCGGGTGGCCCTTCTACGAGCAGTACTTC.

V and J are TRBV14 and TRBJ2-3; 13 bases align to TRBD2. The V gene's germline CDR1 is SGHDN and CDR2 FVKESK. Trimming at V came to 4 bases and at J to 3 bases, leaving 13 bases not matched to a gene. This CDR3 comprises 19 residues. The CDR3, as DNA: TGTGCCAGCAGCCTCCTCCCGGGACTAGCGGGACTAGGAACAGATACGCAGTATTTT. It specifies CASSLLPGLAGLGTDTQYF.

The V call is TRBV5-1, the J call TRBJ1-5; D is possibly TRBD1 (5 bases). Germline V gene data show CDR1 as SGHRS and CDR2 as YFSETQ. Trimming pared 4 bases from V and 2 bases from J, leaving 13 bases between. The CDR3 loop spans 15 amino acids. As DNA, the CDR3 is TGCGCCAGCAGCCCCCAGGGTGGACGCAATCAGCCCCAGCATTTT. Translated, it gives CASSPQGGRNQPQHF.

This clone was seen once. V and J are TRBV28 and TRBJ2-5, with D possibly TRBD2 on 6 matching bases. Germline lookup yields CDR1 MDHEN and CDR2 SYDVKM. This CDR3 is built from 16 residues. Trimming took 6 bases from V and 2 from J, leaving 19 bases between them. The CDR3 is CASSLDRGWEQETQYF. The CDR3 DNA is TGTGCCAGCAGCCTAGATCGGGGGTGGGAGCAAGAGACCCAGTACTTC.